The T cell receptor beta chain described here comes from a study of technical replicates of blood from a handful of donors. J gave up 7 bases and V 0 bases, and 4 bases lay outside the gene matches. Germline loops: CDR1 LGHNA, CDR2 YSLEER. The CDR3 spans 16 residues. Clones were read by immunoSEQ multiplex PCR, and TCRdb kept only the in-frame ones, dropping some. Among around 80,000 clones listed, almost 99% were seen once. This sequence originates from a human donor in good health. The chain links TRBV4-3 to TRBJ2-1, with 12 bases lining up with TRBD2. Sequenced sample: T cells isolated from PBMCs. CDR3 loop: CASSQDRLAGENEQFF. CDR3 nucleotides: TGCGCCAGCAGCCAAGATCGACTAGCGGGAGAAAATGAGCAGTTCTTC.